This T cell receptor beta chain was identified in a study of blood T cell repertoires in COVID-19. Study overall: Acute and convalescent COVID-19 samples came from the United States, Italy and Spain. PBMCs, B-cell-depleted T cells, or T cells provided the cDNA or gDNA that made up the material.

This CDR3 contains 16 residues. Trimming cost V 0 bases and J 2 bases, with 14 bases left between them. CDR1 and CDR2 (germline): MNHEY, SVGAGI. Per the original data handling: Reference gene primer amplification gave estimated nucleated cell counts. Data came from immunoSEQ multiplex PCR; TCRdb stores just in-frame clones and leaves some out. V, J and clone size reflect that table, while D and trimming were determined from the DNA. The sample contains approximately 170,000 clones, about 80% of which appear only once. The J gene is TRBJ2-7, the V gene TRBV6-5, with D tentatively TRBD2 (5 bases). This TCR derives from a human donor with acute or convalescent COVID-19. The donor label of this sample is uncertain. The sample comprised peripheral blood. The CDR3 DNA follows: TGTGCCAGCAGTTACTCGTACCCCCCGGGGACCTACGAGCAGTACTTC. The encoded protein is CASSYSYPPGTYEQYF.